This TCR beta chain was observed in a study of blood T cell repertoires in COVID-19. Study in general: The origin of the acute and convalescent COVID-19 samples was the United States, Italy and Spain. The analysed material was cDNA or gDNA that came from T cells, B-cell-depleted T cells, or PBMCs.

Between the trimmed V and J ends, which lost 3 bases and 4 bases, there was a span of 9 bases. Germline V lookup: CDR1 SQVTM, CDR2 ANQGSEA. The CDR3 length is 12 residues. In the study's own analysis: Reference gene primer amplification gave nucleated cell count estimates. Clones were read by immunoSEQ multiplex PCR, and TCRdb kept only the in-frame ones, dropping some. V and J calls and clone size follow that table, whereas D and trimming were derived from the DNA. The repertoire includes around 30,000 clones, around 90% of them detected once, and roughly a fifth sits in the top ten. This sequence originates from an older man with acute or convalescent COVID-19. Sequenced sample: peripheral blood. This sequence joins TRBV29-1 and TRBJ1-2; no firm D call. The CDR3 here is CSVDSLPYGYTF. Here the CDR3 DNA reads TGCAGCGTTGATTCCCTTCCCTATGGCTACACCTTC.